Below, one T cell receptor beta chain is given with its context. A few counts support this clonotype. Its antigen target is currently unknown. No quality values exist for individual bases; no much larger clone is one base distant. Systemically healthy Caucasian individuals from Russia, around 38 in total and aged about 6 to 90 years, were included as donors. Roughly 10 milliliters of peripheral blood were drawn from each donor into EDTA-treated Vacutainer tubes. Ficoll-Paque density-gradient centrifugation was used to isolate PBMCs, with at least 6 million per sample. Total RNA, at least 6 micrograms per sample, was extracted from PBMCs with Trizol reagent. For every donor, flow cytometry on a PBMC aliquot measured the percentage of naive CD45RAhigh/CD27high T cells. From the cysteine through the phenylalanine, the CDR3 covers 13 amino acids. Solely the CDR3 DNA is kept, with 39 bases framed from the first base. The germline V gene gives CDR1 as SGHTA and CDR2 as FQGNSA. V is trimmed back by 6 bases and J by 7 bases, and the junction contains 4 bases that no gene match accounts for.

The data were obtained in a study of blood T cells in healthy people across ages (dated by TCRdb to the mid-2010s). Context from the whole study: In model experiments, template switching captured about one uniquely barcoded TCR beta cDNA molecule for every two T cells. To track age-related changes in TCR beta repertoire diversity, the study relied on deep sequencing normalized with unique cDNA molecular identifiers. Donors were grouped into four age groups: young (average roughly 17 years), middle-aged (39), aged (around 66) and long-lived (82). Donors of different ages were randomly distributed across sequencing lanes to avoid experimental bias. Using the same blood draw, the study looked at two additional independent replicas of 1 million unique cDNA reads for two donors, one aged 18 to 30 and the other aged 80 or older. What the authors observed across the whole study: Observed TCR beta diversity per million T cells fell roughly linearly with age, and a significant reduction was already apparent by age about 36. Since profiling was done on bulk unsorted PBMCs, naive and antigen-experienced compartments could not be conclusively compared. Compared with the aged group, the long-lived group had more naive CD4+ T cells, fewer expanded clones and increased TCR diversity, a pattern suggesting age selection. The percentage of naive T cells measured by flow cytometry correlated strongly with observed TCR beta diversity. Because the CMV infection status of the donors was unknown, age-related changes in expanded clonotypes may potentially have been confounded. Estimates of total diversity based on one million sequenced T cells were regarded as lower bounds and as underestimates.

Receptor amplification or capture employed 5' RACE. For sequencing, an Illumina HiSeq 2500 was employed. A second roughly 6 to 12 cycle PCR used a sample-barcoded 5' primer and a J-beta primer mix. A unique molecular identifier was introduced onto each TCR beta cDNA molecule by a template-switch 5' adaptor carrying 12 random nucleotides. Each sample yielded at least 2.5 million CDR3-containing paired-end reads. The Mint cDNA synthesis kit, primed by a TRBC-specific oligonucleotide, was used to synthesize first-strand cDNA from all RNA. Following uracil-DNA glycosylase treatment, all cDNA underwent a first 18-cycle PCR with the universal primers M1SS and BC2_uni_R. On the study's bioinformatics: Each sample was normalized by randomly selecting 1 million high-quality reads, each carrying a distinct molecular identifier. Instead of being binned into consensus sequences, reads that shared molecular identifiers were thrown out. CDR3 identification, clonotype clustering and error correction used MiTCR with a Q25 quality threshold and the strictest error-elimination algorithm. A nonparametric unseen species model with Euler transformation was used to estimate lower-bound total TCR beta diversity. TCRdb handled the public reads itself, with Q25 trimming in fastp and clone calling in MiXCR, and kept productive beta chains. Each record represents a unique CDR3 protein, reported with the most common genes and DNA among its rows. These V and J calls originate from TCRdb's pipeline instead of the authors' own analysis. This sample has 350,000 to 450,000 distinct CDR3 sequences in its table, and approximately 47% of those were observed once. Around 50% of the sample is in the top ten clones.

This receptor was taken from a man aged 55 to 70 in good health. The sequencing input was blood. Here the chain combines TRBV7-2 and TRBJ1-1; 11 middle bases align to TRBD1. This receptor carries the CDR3 CASSWTGGFEAFF. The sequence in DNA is TGTGCCAGCAGTTGGACAGGGGGCTTTGAAGCTTTCTTT. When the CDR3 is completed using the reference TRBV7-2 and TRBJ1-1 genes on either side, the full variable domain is GAGVSQSPSNKVTEKGKDVELRCDPISGHTALYWYRQSLGQGLEFLIYFQGNSAPDKSGLPSDRFSAERTGGSVSTLTIQRTQQEDSAVYLCASSWTGGFEAFFGQGTRLTVV.